The entry below gives a single T cell receptor (beta chain) sequence along with its context. The method was immunoSEQ multiplex PCR; TCRdb's version includes in-frame clones alone and lacks a portion of them. The table lists approximately 72,000 clones, roughly 90% of them singletons, with roughly 3% in the top ten. The data are from a study of T cell clones after liver transplantation. Study-level information: Tolerant meant at least one year fully off immunosuppression without liver enzymes above twice normal. Draws occurred before transplant, before withdrawal, and after complete or failed withdrawal.

CD3+CD4+ and CD3+CD8+ cells were FACS-sorted from thawed unstimulated PBMCs. CDR3 size: 16 residues. V gave up 0 bases and J gave up 0 bases, with 10 bases separating them. Germline V gene data show CDR1 as SGHRS and CDR2 as YFSETQ. Sequenced here: CD4+ T cells from blood, sampled before liver transplant. The sequence came from a human donor who received a liver transplant. The rearrangement uses TRBV5-1 and TRBJ1-3; D perhaps matches TRBD1 (5 bases). CDR3 loop: CASSLEGVRSGNTIYF. Here the CDR3 DNA reads TGCGCCAGCAGCTTGGAAGGGGTACGCTCTGGAAACACCATATATTTT.